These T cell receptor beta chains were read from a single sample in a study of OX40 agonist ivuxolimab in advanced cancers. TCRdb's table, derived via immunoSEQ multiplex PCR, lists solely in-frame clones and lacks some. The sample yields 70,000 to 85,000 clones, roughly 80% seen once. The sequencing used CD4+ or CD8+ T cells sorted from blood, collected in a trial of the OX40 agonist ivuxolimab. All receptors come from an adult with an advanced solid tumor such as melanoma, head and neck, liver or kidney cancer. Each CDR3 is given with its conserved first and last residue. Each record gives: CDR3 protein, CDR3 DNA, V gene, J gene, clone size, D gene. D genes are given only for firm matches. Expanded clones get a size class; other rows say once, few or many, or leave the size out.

CDR3aa: CASTWSRGASYEQYF
CDR3nt: TGTGCCAGCACCTGGTCGCGGGGGGCATCCTACGAGCAGTACTTC
v_gene: TRBV28
j_gene: TRBJ2-7
abundance: many
d_gene: TRBD2

CDR3aa: CASSETGWDTDTQYF
CDR3nt: TGTGCCAGCAGCGAGACAGGTTGGGATACAGATACGCAGTATTTT
v_gene: TRBV5-6
j_gene: TRBJ2-3
abundance: -
d_gene: -

CDR3aa: CASSLQGGNTGELFF
CDR3nt: TGTGCCAGCAGCTTGCAGGGGGGAAACACCGGGGAGCTGTTTTTT
v_gene: TRBV5-6
j_gene: TRBJ2-2
abundance: -
d_gene: -

CDR3aa: CAISPGQRTYEQYF
CDR3nt: TGTGCCATCAGCCCGGGACAGAGGACCTACGAGCAGTACTTC
v_gene: TRBV10-3
j_gene: TRBJ2-7
abundance: -
d_gene: TRBD1

CDR3aa: CSARDRVLTF
CDR3nt: TGCAGTGCTAGAGATCGCGTTCTCACCTTC
v_gene: TRBV20-1
j_gene: TRBJ1-2
abundance: few
d_gene: -

CDR3aa: CAWSEQVYGYTF
CDR3nt: TGTGCCTGGAGTGAGCAGGTCTATGGCTACACCTTC
v_gene: TRBV30
j_gene: TRBJ1-2
abundance: -
d_gene: -

CDR3aa: CASSYLSNQPQHF
CDR3nt: TGTGCCAGCAGTTACCTCAGCAATCAGCCCCAGCATTTT
v_gene: TRBV27
j_gene: TRBJ1-5
abundance: few
d_gene: -

CDR3aa: CASSPARPGNEKLFF
CDR3nt: TGTGCCAGCAGCCCCGCCCGACCCGGCAATGAAAAACTGTTTTTT
v_gene: TRBV6-6
j_gene: TRBJ1-4
abundance: -
d_gene: -

CDR3aa: CASSPPWRAAGNTIYF
CDR3nt: TGTGCCAGCAGCCCCCCCTGGAGGGCGGCTGGAAACACCATATATTTT
v_gene: TRBV5-4
j_gene: TRBJ1-3
abundance: -
d_gene: -

CDR3aa: CASSSGPNTGELFF
CDR3nt: TGTGCCAGCAGCTCCGGTCCTAACACCGGGGAGCTGTTTTTT
v_gene: TRBV7-7
j_gene: TRBJ2-2
abundance: -
d_gene: -

CDR3aa: CASSTSGGMGQPQHF
CDR3nt: TGTGCCAGCAGCACCTCAGGGGGTATGGGTCAGCCCCAGCATTTT
v_gene: TRBV28
j_gene: TRBJ1-5
abundance: -
d_gene: TRBD1

CDR3aa: CASSLGSGGGEKLFF
CDR3nt: TGTGCCAGCAGTTTAGGGTCAGGGGGTGGTGAAAAACTGTTTTTT
v_gene: TRBV27
j_gene: TRBJ1-4
abundance: -
d_gene: TRBD1

CDR3aa: CASSLTLTSGVNTGELFF
CDR3nt: TGTGCCAGCAGCTTAACGTTAACTAGCGGGGTAAACACCGGGGAGCTGTTTTTT
v_gene: TRBV7-3
j_gene: TRBJ2-2
abundance: -
d_gene: TRBD2

CDR3aa: CASSSPSGRGDTQYF
CDR3nt: TGTGCCAGCAGTTCCCCTAGCGGGAGGGGAGATACGCAGTATTTT
v_gene: TRBV7-2
j_gene: TRBJ2-3
abundance: -
d_gene: TRBD2

CDR3aa: CASSIGQEQPQHF
CDR3nt: TGTGCCAGTAGTATAGGGCAGGAACAGCCCCAGCATTTT
v_gene: TRBV19
j_gene: TRBJ1-5
abundance: -
d_gene: -

CDR3aa: CASSVEGQGRNEQYF
CDR3nt: TGTGCCAGCAGCGTAGAGGGACAGGGGAGGAACGAGCAGTACTTC
v_gene: TRBV9
j_gene: TRBJ2-7
abundance: medium-sized
d_gene: TRBD1

CDR3aa: CASSQETGGSYNEQFF
CDR3nt: TGTGCCAGCAGCCAAGAAACCGGGGGCTCCTACAATGAGCAGTTCTTC
v_gene: TRBV4-2
j_gene: TRBJ2-1
abundance: once
d_gene: -

CDR3aa: CASSPAGLHTGELFF
CDR3nt: TGTGCCAGCTCTCCAGCGGGACTCCACACCGGGGAGCTGTTTTTT
v_gene: TRBV18
j_gene: TRBJ2-2
abundance: -
d_gene: TRBD2

CDR3aa: CASGLGQLTTGSYEQYF
CDR3nt: TGTGCCAGCGGCCTGGGACAGTTGACAACGGGATCCTACGAGCAGTACTTC
v_gene: TRBV28
j_gene: TRBJ2-7
abundance: -
d_gene: TRBD1

CDR3aa: CASSFHDPSTDTQYF
CDR3nt: TGCGCCAGCAGCTTCCACGACCCTAGCACAGATACGCAGTATTTT
v_gene: TRBV5-1
j_gene: TRBJ2-3
abundance: -
d_gene: -

CDR3aa: CASSMTSLSYEQYF
CDR3nt: TGTGCCAGCAGTATGACTAGCCTCTCCTACGAGCAGTACTTC
v_gene: TRBV27
j_gene: TRBJ2-7
abundance: few
d_gene: TRBD2

CDR3aa: CASSLLGQPLQETQYF
CDR3nt: TGTGCCAGCAGCCTCCTGGGACAGCCACTTCAAGAGACCCAGTACTTC
v_gene: TRBV7-2
j_gene: TRBJ2-5
abundance: -
d_gene: TRBD1

CDR3aa: CASSSLGRRGQPQHF
CDR3nt: TGTGCCAGCAGTTCTCTTGGGCGGAGAGGTCAGCCCCAGCATTTT
v_gene: TRBV28
j_gene: TRBJ1-5
abundance: -
d_gene: -

CDR3aa: CASSKGGGAGGREQYF
CDR3nt: TGTGCCAGCAGCAAAGGGGGGGGAGCGGGAGGCCGCGAGCAGTACTTC
v_gene: TRBV21-1
j_gene: TRBJ2-7
abundance: -
d_gene: -

CDR3aa: CATTSFRNEQFF
CDR3nt: TGTGCCACGACTAGCTTCCGGAATGAGCAGTTCTTC
v_gene: TRBV10-3
j_gene: TRBJ2-1
abundance: few
d_gene: TRBD2

CDR3aa: CASSPGVGNEQFF
CDR3nt: TGTGCCAGCAGCCCGGGAGTAGGGAATGAGCAGTTCTTC
v_gene: TRBV7-3
j_gene: TRBJ2-1
abundance: -
d_gene: -

CDR3aa: CASSDPVGVDYGYTF
CDR3nt: TGTGCCAGTAGCGACCCAGTTGGGGTGGACTATGGCTACACCTTC
v_gene: TRBV2
j_gene: TRBJ1-2
abundance: -
d_gene: -

CDR3aa: CASSPSGNTEAFF
CDR3nt: TGTGCCAGCAGCCCCTCAGGGAACACTGAAGCTTTCTTT
v_gene: TRBV7-2
j_gene: TRBJ1-1
abundance: -
d_gene: -

CDR3aa: CASRDGYTF
CDR3nt: TGTGCCAGTCGGGATGGCTACACCTTC
v_gene: TRBV2
j_gene: TRBJ1-2
abundance: -
d_gene: -

CDR3aa: CASSHSRSWGQETQYF
CDR3nt: TGTGCCAGCAGCCACAGTCGCTCCTGGGGGCAAGAGACCCAGTACTTC
v_gene: TRBV11-2
j_gene: TRBJ2-5
abundance: -
d_gene: -

CDR3aa: CASSQARQTQETQYF
CDR3nt: TGCGCCAGCAGCCAAGCCCGCCAGACCCAAGAGACCCAGTACTTC
v_gene: TRBV4-3
j_gene: TRBJ2-5
abundance: -
d_gene: -

CDR3aa: CASSFAGSMNTEAFF
CDR3nt: TGCGCCAGCAGCTTCGCGGGATCCATGAACACTGAAGCTTTCTTT
v_gene: TRBV5-1
j_gene: TRBJ1-1
abundance: -
d_gene: -

CDR3aa: CASSKGPITVGTYEQYF
CDR3nt: TGTGCCAGCAGCAAAGGTCCCATAACCGTCGGCACCTACGAGCAGTACTTC
v_gene: TRBV21-1
j_gene: TRBJ2-7
abundance: -
d_gene: -

CDR3aa: CASSLAASYLAGEQFF
CDR3nt: TGTGCCAGCAGCCTCGCGGCCAGCTACCTCGCGGGAGAGCAGTTCTTC
v_gene: TRBV7-2
j_gene: TRBJ2-1
abundance: -
d_gene: -

CDR3aa: CASRAGTALREKLFF
CDR3nt: TGTGCCAGCAGGGCGGGGACGGCCTTACGCGAAAAACTGTTTTTT
v_gene: TRBV2
j_gene: TRBJ1-4
abundance: -
d_gene: -

CDR3aa: CASSKRDKGYGGGANVLTF
CDR3nt: TGTGCCAGCAGCAAAAGGGACAAAGGTTACGGTGGGGGGGCCAACGTCCTGACTTTC
v_gene: TRBV21-1
j_gene: TRBJ2-6
abundance: once
d_gene: -

CDR3aa: CASSEGDTQYF
CDR3nt: TGTGCCAGCAGCGAAGGGGATACGCAGTATTTT
v_gene: TRBV7-9
j_gene: TRBJ2-3
abundance: -
d_gene: -

CDR3aa: CASSSTGGIGETQYF
CDR3nt: TGTGCCAGCAGCTCGACAGGGGGCATTGGAGAGACCCAGTACTTC
v_gene: TRBV7-9
j_gene: TRBJ2-5
abundance: -
d_gene: TRBD1

CDR3aa: CASSLRPTGTKETQYF
CDR3nt: TGTGCCAGCAGCCTCCGCCCGACAGGGACAAAAGAGACCCAGTACTTC
v_gene: TRBV7-8
j_gene: TRBJ2-5
abundance: -
d_gene: TRBD1

CDR3aa: CASSTRLLGYEQYF
CDR3nt: TGTGCCAGTAGTACAAGATTGCTCGGGTACGAGCAGTACTTC
v_gene: TRBV19
j_gene: TRBJ2-7
abundance: -
d_gene: -

CDR3aa: CASSTGQGRRVGNQPQHF
CDR3nt: TGTGCCAGTAGTACTGGACAGGGTCGGCGGGTGGGCAATCAGCCCCAGCATTTT
v_gene: TRBV19
j_gene: TRBJ1-5
abundance: few
d_gene: TRBD1

CDR3aa: CASSHTSGSRHEQFF
CDR3nt: TGTGCCAGCAGCCATACTAGCGGGAGTCGCCATGAGCAGTTCTTC
v_gene: TRBV6-5
j_gene: TRBJ2-1
abundance: -
d_gene: TRBD2

CDR3aa: CASSMPHGVTDTQYF
CDR3nt: TGTGCCAGTAGTATGCCCCACGGGGTCACAGATACGCAGTATTTT
v_gene: TRBV19
j_gene: TRBJ2-3
abundance: -
d_gene: -

CDR3aa: CASSLALGISSGELFF
CDR3nt: TGTGCCAGCAGCTTAGCGTTAGGGATTAGCTCCGGGGAGCTGTTTTTT
v_gene: TRBV7-2
j_gene: TRBJ2-2
abundance: once
d_gene: -